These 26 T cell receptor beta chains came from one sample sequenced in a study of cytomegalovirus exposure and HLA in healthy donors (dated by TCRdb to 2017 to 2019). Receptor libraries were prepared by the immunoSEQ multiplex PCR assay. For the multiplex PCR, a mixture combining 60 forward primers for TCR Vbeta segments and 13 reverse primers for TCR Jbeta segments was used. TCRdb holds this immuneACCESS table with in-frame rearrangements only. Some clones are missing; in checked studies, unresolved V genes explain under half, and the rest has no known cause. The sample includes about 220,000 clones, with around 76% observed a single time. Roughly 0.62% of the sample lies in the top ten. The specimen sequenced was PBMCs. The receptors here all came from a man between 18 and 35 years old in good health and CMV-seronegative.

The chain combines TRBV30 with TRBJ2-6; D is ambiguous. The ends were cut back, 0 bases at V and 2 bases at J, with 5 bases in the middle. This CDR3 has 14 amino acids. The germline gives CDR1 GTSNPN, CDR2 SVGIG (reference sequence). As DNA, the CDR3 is TGTGCCTGGAGTGTAGCAACTGGGGCCAACGTCCTGACTTTC. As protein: CAWSVATGANVLTF.

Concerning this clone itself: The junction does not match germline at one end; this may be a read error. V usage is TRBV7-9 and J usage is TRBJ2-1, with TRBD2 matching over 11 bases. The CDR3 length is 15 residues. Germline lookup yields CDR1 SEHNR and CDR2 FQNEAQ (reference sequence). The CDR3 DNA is TGTTCCAGCAGCTTAGCCCTAGCGGGAGGTGATGAGCAGTTCTTC. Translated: CSSSLALAGGDEQFF.

The CDR3 bases are TGTGCCAGCAGCTCGACTAGCGCAAGCTCCTACGAGCAGTACTTC. Encoded protein: CASSSTSASSYEQYF. V is TRBV6-5 and J is TRBJ2-7; 8 positions match TRBD2. V shed 6 bases, J shed 0 bases, and the junction held 7 bases outside the gene matches. The CDR3 extends over 15 amino acids. Germline V gene lookup returns CDR1 MNHEY and CDR2 SVGAGI.

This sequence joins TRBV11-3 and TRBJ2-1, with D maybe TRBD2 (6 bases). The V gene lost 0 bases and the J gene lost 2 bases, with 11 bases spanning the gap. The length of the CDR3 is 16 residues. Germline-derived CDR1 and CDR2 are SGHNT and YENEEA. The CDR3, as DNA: TGTGCCAGCAGCTTAGATGGGAGGAAGACCTACAATGAGCAGTTCTTC. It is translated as CASSLDGRKTYNEQFF.

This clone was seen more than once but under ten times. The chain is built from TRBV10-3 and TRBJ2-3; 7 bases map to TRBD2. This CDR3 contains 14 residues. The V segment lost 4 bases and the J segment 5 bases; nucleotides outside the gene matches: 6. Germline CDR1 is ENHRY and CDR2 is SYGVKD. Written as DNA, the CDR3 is TGTGCCATCAGTGGGACTAGTTCCGTAGATACGCAGTATTTT. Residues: CAISGTSSVDTQYF.

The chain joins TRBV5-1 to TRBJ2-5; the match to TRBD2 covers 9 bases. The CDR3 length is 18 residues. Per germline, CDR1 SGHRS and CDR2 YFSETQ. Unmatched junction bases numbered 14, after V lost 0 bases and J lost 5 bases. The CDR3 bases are TGCGCCAGCAGCTTGGTTCCCCCGAGCGGGAGGTCTTTGGAGACCCAGTACTTC. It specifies CASSLVPPSGRSLETQYF.

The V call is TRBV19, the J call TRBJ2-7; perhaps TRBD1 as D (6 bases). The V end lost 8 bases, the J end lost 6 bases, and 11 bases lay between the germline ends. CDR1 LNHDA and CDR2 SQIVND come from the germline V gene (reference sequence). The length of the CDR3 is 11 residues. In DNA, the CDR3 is TGTGCCAGTTCCAGGGGTAGCGAGCAGTACTTC. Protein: CASSRGSEQYF.

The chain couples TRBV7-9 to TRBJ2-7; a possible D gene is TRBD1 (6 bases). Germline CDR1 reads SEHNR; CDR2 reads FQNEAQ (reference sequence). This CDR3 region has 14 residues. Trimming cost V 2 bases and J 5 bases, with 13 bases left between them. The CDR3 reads CASSLLTGTNEQYF. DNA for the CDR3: TGTGCCAGCAGCTTATTAACAGGGACCAACGAGCAGTACTTC.

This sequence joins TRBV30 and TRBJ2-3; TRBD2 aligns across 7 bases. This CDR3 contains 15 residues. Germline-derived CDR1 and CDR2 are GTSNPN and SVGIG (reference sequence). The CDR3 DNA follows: TGTGCTGGGGGGAGGGGCGGCCAGAGCCAGGATACGCAGTATTTT. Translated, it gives CAGGRGGQSQDTQYF.

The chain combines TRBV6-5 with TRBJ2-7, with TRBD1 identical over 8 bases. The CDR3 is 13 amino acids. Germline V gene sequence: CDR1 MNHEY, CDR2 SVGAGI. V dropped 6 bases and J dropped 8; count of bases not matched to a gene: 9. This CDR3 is CASSPGQGWKQYF. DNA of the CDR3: TGTGCCAGCAGCCCTGGACAGGGTTGGAAGCAGTACTTC.

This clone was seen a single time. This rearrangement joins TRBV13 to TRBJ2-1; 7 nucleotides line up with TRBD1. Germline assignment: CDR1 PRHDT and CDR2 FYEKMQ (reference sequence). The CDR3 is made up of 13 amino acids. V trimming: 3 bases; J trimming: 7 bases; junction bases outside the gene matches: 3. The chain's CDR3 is CASSFGQENEQFF. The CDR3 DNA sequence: TGTGCCAGCAGCTTTGGACAGGAGAATGAGCAGTTCTTC.

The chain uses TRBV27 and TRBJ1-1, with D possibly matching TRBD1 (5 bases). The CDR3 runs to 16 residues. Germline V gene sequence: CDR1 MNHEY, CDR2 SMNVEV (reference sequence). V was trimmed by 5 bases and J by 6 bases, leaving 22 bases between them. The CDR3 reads CASSPARGGRGAEAFF. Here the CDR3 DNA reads TGTGCCAGCAGTCCAGCCCGGGGGGGTCGTGGGGCTGAAGCTTTCTTT.

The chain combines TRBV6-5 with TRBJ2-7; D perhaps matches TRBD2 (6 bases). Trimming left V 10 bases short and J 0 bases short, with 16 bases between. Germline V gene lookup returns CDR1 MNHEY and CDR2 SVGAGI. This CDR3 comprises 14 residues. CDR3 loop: CATRSGTSSYEQYF. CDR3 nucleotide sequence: TGTGCCACCCGATCCGGGACTTCCTCCTACGAGCAGTACTTC.

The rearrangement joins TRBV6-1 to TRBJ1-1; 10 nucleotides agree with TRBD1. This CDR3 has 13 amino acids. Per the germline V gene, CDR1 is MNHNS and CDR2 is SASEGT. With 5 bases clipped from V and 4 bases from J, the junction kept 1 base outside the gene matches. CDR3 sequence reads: CASSWTGGTEAFF. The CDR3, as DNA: TGTGCCAGCAGTTGGACAGGGGGCACTGAAGCTTTCTTT.

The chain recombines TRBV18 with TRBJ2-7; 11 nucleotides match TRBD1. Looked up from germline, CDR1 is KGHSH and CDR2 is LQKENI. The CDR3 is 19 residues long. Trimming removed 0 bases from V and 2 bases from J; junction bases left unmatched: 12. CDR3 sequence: CASSPPLPDRGRKTYEQYF. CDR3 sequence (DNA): TGTGCCAGCTCACCACCGCTCCCGGACAGGGGGCGAAAAACCTACGAGCAGTACTTC.

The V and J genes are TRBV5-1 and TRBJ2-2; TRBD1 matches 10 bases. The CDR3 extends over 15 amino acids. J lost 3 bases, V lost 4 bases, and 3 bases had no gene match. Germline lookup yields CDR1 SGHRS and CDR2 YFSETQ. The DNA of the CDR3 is TGCGCCAGCAGCGGGACAGGGGTGGACACCGGGGAGCTGTTTTTT. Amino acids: CASSGTGVDTGELFF.

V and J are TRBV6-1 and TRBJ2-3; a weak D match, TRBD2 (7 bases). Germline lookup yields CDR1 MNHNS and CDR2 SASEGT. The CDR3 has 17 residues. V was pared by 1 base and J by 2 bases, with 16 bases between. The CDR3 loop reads CASSEVRGAPYTDTQYF. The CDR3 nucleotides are TGTGCCAGCAGTGAAGTTCGGGGGGCTCCCTACACAGATACGCAGTATTTT.

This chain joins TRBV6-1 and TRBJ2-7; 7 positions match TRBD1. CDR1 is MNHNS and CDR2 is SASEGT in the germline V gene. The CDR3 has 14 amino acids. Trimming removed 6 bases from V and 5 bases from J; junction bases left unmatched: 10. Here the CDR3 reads CASRPQGTVDEQYF. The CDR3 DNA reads TGTGCCAGCAGACCCCAGGGGACAGTCGACGAGCAGTACTTC.

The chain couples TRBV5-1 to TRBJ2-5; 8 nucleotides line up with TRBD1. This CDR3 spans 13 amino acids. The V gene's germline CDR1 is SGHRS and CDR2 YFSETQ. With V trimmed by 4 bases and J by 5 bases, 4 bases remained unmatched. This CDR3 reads CASSTDRGETQYF. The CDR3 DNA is TGCGCCAGCAGCACCGACAGGGGCGAGACCCAGTACTTC.

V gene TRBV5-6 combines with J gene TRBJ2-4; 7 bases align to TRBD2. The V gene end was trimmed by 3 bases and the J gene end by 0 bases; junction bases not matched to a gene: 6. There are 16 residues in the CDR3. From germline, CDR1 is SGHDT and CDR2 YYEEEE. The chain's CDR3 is CASSYRTSLAKNIQYF. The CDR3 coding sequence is TGTGCCAGCAGCTACAGGACTAGTCTAGCCAAAAACATTCAGTACTTC.

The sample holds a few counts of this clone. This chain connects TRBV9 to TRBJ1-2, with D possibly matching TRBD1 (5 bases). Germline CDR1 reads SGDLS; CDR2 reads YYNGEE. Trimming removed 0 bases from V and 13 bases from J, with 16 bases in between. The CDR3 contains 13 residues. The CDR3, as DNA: TGTGCCAGCAGCGTAGTGTCAGGGAAATTCGTCACCTTC. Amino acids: CASSVVSGKFVTF.

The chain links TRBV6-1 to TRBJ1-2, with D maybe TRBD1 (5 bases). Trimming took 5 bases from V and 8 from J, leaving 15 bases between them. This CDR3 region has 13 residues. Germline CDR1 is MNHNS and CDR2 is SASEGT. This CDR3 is CASSPGGEGGYTF. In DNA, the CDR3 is TGTGCCAGCAGTCCGGGGGGGGAAGGAGGCTACACCTTC.

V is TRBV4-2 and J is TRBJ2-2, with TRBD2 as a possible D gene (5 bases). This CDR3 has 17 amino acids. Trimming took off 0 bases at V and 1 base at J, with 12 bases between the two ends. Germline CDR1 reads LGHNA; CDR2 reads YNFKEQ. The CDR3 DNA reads TGTGCCAGCAGCCAAGAAACCCAGCGGAAGAACACCGGGGAGCTGTTTTTT. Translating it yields CASSQETQRKNTGELFF.

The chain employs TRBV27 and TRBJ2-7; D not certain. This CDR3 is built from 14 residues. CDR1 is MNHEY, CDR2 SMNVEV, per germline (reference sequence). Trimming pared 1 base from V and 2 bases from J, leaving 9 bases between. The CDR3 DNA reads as TGTGCCAGCAGTTTATTAGCCGGAACCTACGAGCAGTACTTC. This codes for CASSLLAGTYEQYF.

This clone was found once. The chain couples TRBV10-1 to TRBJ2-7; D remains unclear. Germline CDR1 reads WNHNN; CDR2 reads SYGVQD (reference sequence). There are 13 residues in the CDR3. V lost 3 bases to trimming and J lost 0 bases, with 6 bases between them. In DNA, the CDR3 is TGCGCCAGCAGTGATCAGTTCTCCTACGAGCAGTACTTC. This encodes CASSDQFSYEQYF.

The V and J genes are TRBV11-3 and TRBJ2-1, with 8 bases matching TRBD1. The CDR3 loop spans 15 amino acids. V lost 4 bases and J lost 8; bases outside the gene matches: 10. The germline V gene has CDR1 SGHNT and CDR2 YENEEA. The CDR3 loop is CASSYDGTGGHEQFF. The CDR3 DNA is TGTGCCAGCAGCTACGACGGGACAGGTGGGCATGAGCAGTTCTTC.